The 28 T cell receptor beta chains reported below all come from one sample, sequenced in a study of PD-L1 blockade in urothelial cancer (dated by TCRdb to 2015 to 2018). Receptors were amplified or captured by the immunoSEQ multiplex PCR assay. Drawn from immuneACCESS, this table holds only the in-frame rearrangements with V and J called that TCRdb kept. Clones are partly lost; checked studies trace under half to an unresolved V gene and leave the rest unexplained. The sample data list over 45,000 clones, and roughly 85% of these were observed just once. About 8% of the sample goes to the ten largest clones. Sequences were derived from PBMCs, sampled around atezolizumab (anti-PD-L1) treatment. These receptors all come from a man aged 60 to 75 with urothelial cancer.

This clone has only one observation. V is TRBV7-2 and J is TRBJ1-3; a weak D match, TRBD1 (5 bases). Germline V gene lookup returns CDR1 SGHTA and CDR2 FQGNSA. The CDR3 loop spans 15 amino acids. V lost 1 base, J lost 2 bases, and 9 bases lay in between. CDR3 loop: CASSLDKGPGNTIYF. In DNA form, the CDR3 reads TGTGCCAGCAGCTTAGATAAGGGGCCTGGAAACACCATATATTTT.

The chain is built from TRBV9 and TRBJ1-6; TRBD1 matches 12 bases. V trimming: 0 bases; J trimming: 12 bases; junction bases outside the gene matches: 7. The CDR3 totals 16 residues. Germline V gene sequence: CDR1 SGDLS, CDR2 YYNGEE. In DNA, the CDR3 is TGTGCCAGCAGCGTAGAACCGGGACAGGGGGCGGTACCCCTCCACTTT. Translating it yields CASSVEPGQGAVPLHF.

The chain recombines TRBV4-1 with TRBJ1-1, with 7 bases fitting TRBD1. Looked up from germline, CDR1 is MGHRA and CDR2 is YSYEKL. J lost 1 base, V lost 4 bases, and 12 bases had no gene match. The length of the CDR3 is 17 residues. CDR3 sequence (DNA): TGCGCCAGCAGCCTGAGGGCGGACAGGTTGGGGAACACTGAAGCTTTCTTT. It specifies CASSLRADRLGNTEAFF.

The chain recombines TRBV5-6 with TRBJ2-1; D possibly corresponds to TRBD1 (6 bases). This CDR3 spans 15 amino acids. Germline values: CDR1 SGHDT, CDR2 YYEEEE. The V gene lost 2 bases and the J gene lost 4 bases, with 13 bases spanning the gap. This chain's CDR3 is CASSFYRDTYNEQFF. DNA of the CDR3: TGTGCCAGCAGCTTTTACCGGGACACTTACAATGAGCAGTTCTTC.

The chain links TRBV5-6 to TRBJ2-7; 10 positions agree with TRBD1. V shed 5 bases and J 4 bases; nucleotides not matched to a gene: 6. CDR1 SGHDT and CDR2 YYEEEE come from the germline V gene. There are 14 residues in the CDR3. CDR3 in amino acids: CASSPVGQGYEQYF. The CDR3 bases are TGTGCCAGCAGTCCCGTGGGACAGGGGTACGAGCAGTACTTC.

The V call is TRBV19, the J call TRBJ1-2; D gene uncertain. The CDR3 contains 13 residues. Germline V gene sequence: CDR1 LNHDA, CDR2 SQIVND (reference sequence). V lost 3 bases and J lost 3, with 8 bases in between. CDR3 nucleotide sequence: TGTGCCAGTAGTATCGGGCGGGACTATGGCTACACCTTC. It translates to CASSIGRDYGYTF.

The chain employs TRBV5-1 and TRBJ2-7, with TRBD2 as a possible D gene (5 bases). The V and J ends lost 4 bases and 3 bases respectively, with 14 bases between them. CDR1 SGHRS and CDR2 YFSETQ come from the germline V gene. This CDR3 region has 14 residues. CDR3 sequence reads: CASSHLDGNYEQYF. The CDR3 DNA is TGCGCCAGCAGCCACCTGGACGGGAACTACGAGCAGTACTTC.

The table lists this clone with a count of one. The chain uses TRBV7-9 and TRBJ1-4, with 7 bases lining up with TRBD1. V shed 5 bases and J 2 bases; nucleotides not matched to a gene: 8. Germline CDR1 and CDR2: SEHNR and FQNEAQ (reference sequence). The CDR3 has 16 amino acids. The CDR3 here is CASSLGGMGTNEKLFF. The DNA for the CDR3 is TGTGCCAGCAGCCTAGGGGGCATGGGGACTAATGAAAAACTGTTTTTT.

The rearrangement joins TRBV30 to TRBJ1-6; 9 bases match TRBD1. Germline CDR1 and CDR2: GTSNPN and SVGIG (reference sequence). The CDR3 length is 13 residues. The V gene end was trimmed by 8 bases and the J gene end by 7 bases; junction bases not matched to a gene: 6. CDR3 region: CARGQGDNSPLHF. In DNA form, the CDR3 reads TGTGCCCGGGGACAGGGAGACAATTCACCCCTCCACTTT. The variable domain in full, completed from reference TRBV30 and TRBJ1-6, reads SQTIHQWPATLVQPVGSPLSLECTVEGTSNPNLYWYRQAAGRGLQLLFYSVGIGQISSEVPQNLSASRPQDRQFILSSKKLLLSDSGFYLCARGQGDNSPLHFGNGTRLTVT.

This chain uses TRBV11-2 with TRBJ1-2; 7 nucleotides line up with TRBD1. Germline lookup yields CDR1 SGHAT and CDR2 FQNNGV. The ends lost 2 bases at V and 4 bases at J; junction bases unmatched: 4. There are 14 residues in the CDR3. CDR3 loop: CASSLFDRAYGYTF. DNA for the CDR3: TGTGCCAGCAGCTTATTCGACAGGGCCTATGGCTACACCTTC.

CDR3 sequence: CASSFSPAYEQYF. Written as DNA, the CDR3 is TGTGCCAGCAGTTTTTCACCGGCCTACGAGCAGTACTTC. The rearrangement links TRBV27 to TRBJ2-7; D is undetermined. The ends were cut back, 3 bases at V and 2 bases at J, with 8 bases in the middle. Per germline, CDR1 MNHEY and CDR2 SMNVEV (reference sequence). This CDR3 has 13 amino acids.

The CDR3 bases are TGCGCCAGCAGCTTGGGACTAGCGGGGGGAGGATACGAGCAGTACTTC. It is translated as CASSLGLAGGGYEQYF. The genes are TRBV5-1 and TRBJ2-7; 13 positions match TRBD2. Germline CDR1 and CDR2: SGHRS and YFSETQ. J lost 4 bases, V lost 0 bases, and 4 bases had no gene match. This CDR3 region has 16 residues.

This chain connects TRBV7-9 to TRBJ1-4; TRBD1 agrees at 7 bases. Germline loops: CDR1 SEHNR, CDR2 FQNEAQ (reference sequence). This CDR3 has 15 amino acids. The junction had 5 bases not matched to a gene; V was cut back by 4 bases and J by 3 bases. CDR3: CASSSTGVPNEKLFF. In DNA, the CDR3 is TGTGCCAGCAGCTCCACAGGGGTTCCTAATGAAAAACTGTTTTTT.

The chain has TRBV6-1 and TRBJ2-5, with 13 bases matching TRBD2. The CDR3 loop spans 17 amino acids. The ends lost 4 bases at V and 2 bases at J; junction bases unmatched: 7. CDR1 and CDR2 from the germline V gene are MNHNS and SASEGT. The CDR3 DNA is TGTGCCAGCAGTGGGCGGACTAGCGGGGGACCTCAAGAGACCCAGTACTTC. Residues: CASSGRTSGGPQETQYF.

This clone was observed a single time. The V call is TRBV4-3, the J call TRBJ1-1; 7 nucleotides align to TRBD1. The CDR3 runs to 15 residues. CDR1 LGHNA and CDR2 YSLEER come from the germline V gene. After removal of 1 base from V and 1 base from J, the junction contained 3 bases not matched to a gene. The CDR3 DNA reads TGCGCCAGCAGCCAAGGGGGACAGCAGAACACTGAAGCTTTCTTT. This encodes CASSQGGQQNTEAFF.

This chain connects TRBV15 to TRBJ2-7, with 9 bases aligning to TRBD1. The CDR3 spans 15 residues. Germline lookup yields CDR1 LNHNV and CDR2 YYDKDF (reference sequence). J lost 3 bases, V lost 0 bases, and 3 bases had no gene match. CDR3 loop: CATSREKDRGYEQYF. CDR3 nucleotide sequence: TGTGCCACCAGCAGAGAGAAGGACAGGGGCTACGAGCAGTACTTC. Combining the CDR3 with reference TRBV15 and TRBJ2-7 gives the whole variable domain DAMVIQNPRYQVTQFGKPVTLSCSQTLNHNVMYWYQQKSSQAPKLLFHYYDKDFNNEADTPDNFQSRRPNTSFCFLDIRSPGLGDTAMYLCATSREKDRGYEQYFGPGTRLTVT.

In the case of this clone: At one end, the junction sequence differs from germline, possibly due to a read error. CDR3 residues: CASSSPDRAHEQYF. In nucleotides, the CDR3 is TGTGCTAGCAGCTCCCCGGACAGGGCCCACGAGCAGTACTTC. The chain joins TRBV7-7 to TRBJ2-7; 8 bases map to TRBD1. CDR3 length: 14 residues. The germline V gene has CDR1 SSHAT and CDR2 FNYEAQ (reference sequence).

The chain is built from TRBV5-5 and TRBJ2-7; D possibly corresponds to TRBD1 (6 bases). Germline V gene sequence: CDR1 SGHKS, CDR2 YYEKEE (reference sequence). The V gene lost 6 bases and the J gene lost 4 bases, with 17 bases spanning the gap. This CDR3 comprises 14 residues. CDR3: CASTGDRRPYEQYF. The DNA for the CDR3 is TGTGCCAGCACCGGAGACAGGAGACCTTACGAGCAGTACTTC.

For the CDR3, the DNA is TGTGCCAGTAGTATGAGCGGAGGGGATGGAAACATTCAGTACTTC. Protein sequence: CASSMSGGDGNIQYF. The chain links TRBV19 to TRBJ2-4; possibly TRBD2 for D (6 bases). The length of the CDR3 is 15 residues. Trimming removed 3 bases from V and 6 bases from J, with 15 bases in between. Germline-derived CDR1 and CDR2 are LNHDA and SQIVND (reference sequence).

The chain joins TRBV30 to TRBJ2-6; D gene uncertain. The V and J ends lost 3 bases and 0 bases respectively, with 6 bases between them. CDR3 length equals 14 residues. Germline CDR1 GTSNPN, CDR2 SVGIG (reference sequence). The CDR3 reads CAWSEYSGANVLTF. CDR3 DNA: TGTGCCTGGAGCGAGTACTCTGGGGCCAACGTCCTGACTTTC. Together with reference TRBV30 and TRBJ2-6, the CDR3 gives the full variable domain: SQTIHQWPATLVQPVGSPLSLECTVEGTSNPNLYWYRQAAGRGLQLLFYSVGIGQISSEVPQNLSASRPQDRQFILSSKKLLLSDSGFYLCAWSEYSGANVLTFGAGSRLTVL.

DNA for the CDR3: TGTGCCAGCAGCTTAGTCCTTGCAGGTGGAAACACCATATATTTT. Translated: CASSLVLAGGNTIYF. The V gene is TRBV7-9, the J gene TRBJ1-3, with D unclear. The ends were cut back, 1 base at V and 3 bases at J, with 10 bases in the middle. The germline gives CDR1 SEHNR, CDR2 FQNEAQ (reference sequence). This CDR3 spans 15 amino acids.

This chain connects TRBV4-1 to TRBJ2-1; 11 bases are shared with TRBD2. There are 18 residues in the CDR3. Germline CDR1 reads MGHRA; CDR2 reads YSYEKL. With 6 bases clipped from V and 0 bases from J, the junction kept 10 bases outside the gene matches. DNA of the CDR3: TGCGCCAGCAGTCTGACTAGCGGGGTCGCTAGCTCCTACAATGAGCAGTTCTTC. Translation gives CASSLTSGVASSYNEQFF.

This chain joins TRBV29-1 and TRBJ1-2; 9 bases fit TRBD1. The V segment lost 7 bases and the J segment 6 bases; nucleotides outside the gene matches: 3. The CDR3 consists of 11 residues. The germline V gene has CDR1 SQVTM and CDR2 ANQGSEA. In DNA, the CDR3 is TGCAGCGCGGACAGGGGTGATGGCTACACCTTC. Its translation is CSADRGDGYTF.

This chain's CDR3 is CASSLGAGATYEQYF. The CDR3 DNA follows: TGCGCCAGCAGCTTGGGAGCGGGAGCAACCTACGAGCAGTACTTC. This chain links TRBV5-1 with TRBJ2-7; TRBD2 matches at 8 bases. The CDR3 is 15 residues long. From germline, CDR1 is SGHRS and CDR2 YFSETQ. V gave up 0 bases and J gave up 2 bases; unmatched junction bases: 4.

This rearrangement joins TRBV30 to TRBJ1-4, with 8 bases matching TRBD1. Germline values: CDR1 GTSNPN, CDR2 SVGIG (reference sequence). With V trimmed by 3 bases and J by 5 bases, 2 bases remained unmatched. CDR3 length: 13 residues. CDR3 loop: CAWRRQGNEKLFF. The CDR3 coding sequence is TGTGCCTGGAGAAGACAGGGGAATGAAAAACTGTTTTTT. Full variable domain (outside the CDR3, taken from reference TRBV30 and TRBJ1-4): SQTIHQWPATLVQPVGSPLSLECTVEGTSNPNLYWYRQAAGRGLQLLFYSVGIGQISSEVPQNLSASRPQDRQFILSSKKLLLSDSGFYLCAWRRQGNEKLFFGSGTQLSVL.

The V and J genes are TRBV11-3 and TRBJ2-7; 11 bases agree with TRBD1. The CDR3 is 15 amino acids. The germline CDR1 and CDR2 sequences are SGHNT and YENEEA. J gave up 9 bases and V 0 bases, and 7 bases lay outside the gene matches. CDR3 DNA sequence: TGTGCCAGCAGCTTAGATGGAACGGGACAGGGGGGGCAGTACTTC. Translated, it gives CASSLDGTGQGGQYF.

The V call is TRBV5-6, the J call TRBJ1-2; 8 nucleotides align to TRBD1. With 2 bases clipped from V and 0 bases from J, the junction kept 3 bases outside the gene matches. The CDR3 covers 15 residues. Germline CDR1 and CDR2: SGHDT and YYEEEE. The CDR3 sequence: CASSFGQGPNYGYTF. The CDR3 region has the DNA TGTGCCAGCAGCTTTGGACAGGGCCCTAACTATGGCTACACCTTC.

V gene TRBV19 combines with J gene TRBJ2-3, with a weak D call TRBD1 (6 bases). This CDR3 spans 15 amino acids. V was clipped by 1 base and J by 2 bases, with 10 bases between them. CDR1 is LNHDA, CDR2 SQIVND, per germline (reference sequence). CDR3 loop: CASSIGGRVTDTQYF. DNA for the CDR3: TGTGCCAGTAGTATAGGGGGGCGGGTCACAGATACGCAGTATTTT.